The rows below give T cell receptor beta chains drawn from one sample of a study of T cells after yellow fever vaccination. Each CDR3 protein is one row after TCRdb ran MiXCR on the 5' RACE reads. The repertoire consists of about 300,000 distinct CDR3 sequences, with 7.5% to 9.5% occurring once and the leading ten covering around 3.1%. Sample: CD4+ T cells sorted from PBMCs, taken 5 days after the yellow fever booster vaccination. These receptor sequences come from a man younger than 35 who received the YFV17D yellow fever vaccine. Both conserved end residues are part of each CDR3. The D gene is left open where the match is weak. Clone size appears in some rows only: once, few, many, or a class for an expanded clone.

CDR3nt: TGTGCCAGCAGTCGACAGGGGTGGAACACTGAAGCTTTCTTT
CDR3aa: CASSRQGWNTEAFF
j_gene: TRBJ1-1
abundance: .
d_gene: TRBD1
v_gene: TRBV6-2/TRBV6-3

CDR3nt: TGTGCCAGCAGTTGGCTTACAGGGGGCGGTTACGAGCAGTACTTC
CDR3aa: CASSWLTGGGYEQYF
j_gene: TRBJ2-7
abundance: few
d_gene: TRBD1
v_gene: TRBV6-5

CDR3nt: TGCGCCAGGCGCCTACCACGGGCGGGGGAGACCCAGTACTTC
CDR3aa: CARRLPRAGETQYF
j_gene: TRBJ2-5
abundance: few
d_gene: .
v_gene: TRBV5-1

CDR3nt: TGCGCCAGCAGCTTGGACCCAGGGGGTTTCTATGGCTACACCTTC
CDR3aa: CASSLDPGGFYGYTF
j_gene: TRBJ1-2
abundance: few
d_gene: TRBD1
v_gene: TRBV5-1

CDR3nt: .
CDR3aa: CASSSSGQKYF
j_gene: TRBJ2-5
abundance: few
d_gene: .
v_gene: TRBV28

CDR3nt: TGTGCCAGCAGTACATCGGCCGGAAAGACCCAGTACTTC
CDR3aa: CASSTSAGKTQYF
j_gene: TRBJ2-5
abundance: .
d_gene: .
v_gene: TRBV27

CDR3nt: TGTGCCAGCAGTTTATACAGGGGGCAAGAGACCCAGTACTTC
CDR3aa: CASSLYRGQETQYF
j_gene: TRBJ2-5
abundance: many
d_gene: TRBD1
v_gene: TRBV27

CDR3nt: TGTGCCAGCAGCTTGGATGGAAGGGGGCAGGGGGCCAACGTCCTGACTTTC
CDR3aa: CASSLDGRGQGANVLTF
j_gene: TRBJ2-6
abundance: .
d_gene: TRBD1
v_gene: TRBV5-6

CDR3nt: TGCGCCAGCAGCTGGACTCCCGGCACAGATACGCAGTATTTT
CDR3aa: CASSWTPGTDTQYF
j_gene: TRBJ2-3
abundance: .
d_gene: .
v_gene: TRBV5-1

CDR3nt: TGTGCCATCCTAGAGGACAGCCTCCGCTATGGCTACACCTTC
CDR3aa: CAILEDSLRYGYTF
j_gene: TRBJ1-2
abundance: many
d_gene: .
v_gene: TRBV10-3

CDR3nt: TGTGCCAGCAGCCTGGGGACAGGGGGCGAAAACATTCAGTACTTC
CDR3aa: CASSLGTGGENIQYF
j_gene: TRBJ2-4
abundance: .
d_gene: TRBD1
v_gene: TRBV5-4

CDR3nt: TGCAGCGTTGCGACACGGCAGGGGAAGGATTCACCCCTCCACTTT
CDR3aa: CSVATRQGKDSPLHF
j_gene: TRBJ1-6
abundance: .
d_gene: .
v_gene: TRBV29-1

CDR3nt: TGTGCCAGCAGCCAAGATTTGGAGGATACGCAGTATTTT
CDR3aa: CASSQDLEDTQYF
j_gene: TRBJ2-3
abundance: many
d_gene: .
v_gene: TRBV4-2

CDR3nt: TGTGCCACCAGCAGACCCTTGACAGGGAGGGCCGGGGAGCTGTTTTTT
CDR3aa: CATSRPLTGRAGELFF
j_gene: TRBJ2-2
abundance: many
d_gene: .
v_gene: TRBV15

CDR3nt: TGCAGCGTATCCGGGACAGGGTATAGCAATCAGCCCCAGCATTTT
CDR3aa: CSVSGTGYSNQPQHF
j_gene: TRBJ1-5
abundance: few
d_gene: TRBD1
v_gene: TRBV29-1

CDR3nt: TGCGCCAGCAGACCCGCTTTGGGGGGCACTGAAGCTTTCTTT
CDR3aa: CASRPALGGTEAFF
j_gene: TRBJ1-1
abundance: .
d_gene: .
v_gene: TRBV5-1

CDR3nt: TGTGCCAGCAGTGAATTGAGCGCCGGAAACACCATATATTTT
CDR3aa: CASSELSAGNTIYF
j_gene: TRBJ1-3
abundance: .
d_gene: .
v_gene: TRBV6-1

CDR3nt: TGTGCCAGCACCGAAGGGCCCAGGGTTCGGGAGCAGTACTTC
CDR3aa: CASTEGPRVREQYF
j_gene: TRBJ2-7
abundance: few
d_gene: .
v_gene: TRBV6-1

CDR3nt: TGTGCCACCAAATCCGAAAACACCGGGGAGCTGTTTTTT
CDR3aa: CATKSENTGELFF
j_gene: TRBJ2-2
abundance: few
d_gene: .
v_gene: TRBV24-1

CDR3nt: TGTGCCAGCAAATACTGGACGGTGAACACCGGGGAGCTGTTTTTT
CDR3aa: CASKYWTVNTGELFF
j_gene: TRBJ2-2
abundance: many
d_gene: .
v_gene: TRBV5-6

CDR3nt: TGCAGTGCCTTACCAGGGAGGAGCAATCAGCCCCAGCATTTT
CDR3aa: CSALPGRSNQPQHF
j_gene: TRBJ1-5
abundance: .
d_gene: .
v_gene: TRBV20-1

CDR3nt: TGCAGTGCTAGGAGGGCAGATACGCAGTATTTT
CDR3aa: CSARRADTQYF
j_gene: TRBJ2-3
abundance: many
d_gene: .
v_gene: TRBV20-1

CDR3nt: TGCGCCAGCAGCCAAGCCCTAGGGCCGATTCGCACAGATACGCAGTATTTT
CDR3aa: CASSQALGPIRTDTQYF
j_gene: TRBJ2-3
abundance: many
d_gene: .
v_gene: TRBV4-3

CDR3nt: TGTGCCAGCAGAGAGACAGGGAGGCAGCCCCAGCATTTT
CDR3aa: CASRETGRQPQHF
j_gene: TRBJ1-5
abundance: .
d_gene: TRBD1
v_gene: TRBV28

CDR3nt: TGCGCCAGCAGCCCGGGACAGGCCTATAATTCACCCCTCCACTTT
CDR3aa: CASSPGQAYNSPLHF
j_gene: TRBJ1-6
abundance: .
d_gene: TRBD1
v_gene: TRBV5-1

CDR3nt: TGTGCCGGAAAGAAGGCCCTGAACACTGAAGCTTTCTTT
CDR3aa: CAGKKALNTEAFF
j_gene: TRBJ1-1
abundance: .
d_gene: .
v_gene: TRBV30

CDR3nt: TGTGCCAGCAAGGTTTGGGGAGCTGAAGCTTTCTTT
CDR3aa: CASKVWGAEAFF
j_gene: TRBJ1-1
abundance: .
d_gene: .
v_gene: TRBV27

CDR3nt: TGTGCCAGCAGCCCGAGACTAGCGGCAGATACGCAGTATTTT
CDR3aa: CASSPRLAADTQYF
j_gene: TRBJ2-3
abundance: few
d_gene: TRBD2
v_gene: TRBV7-2

CDR3nt: TGTGCCAGCAGTTTCCTCCGGTCTAGCTACACCTTC
CDR3aa: CASSFLRSSYTF
j_gene: TRBJ1-2
abundance: many
d_gene: .
v_gene: TRBV28